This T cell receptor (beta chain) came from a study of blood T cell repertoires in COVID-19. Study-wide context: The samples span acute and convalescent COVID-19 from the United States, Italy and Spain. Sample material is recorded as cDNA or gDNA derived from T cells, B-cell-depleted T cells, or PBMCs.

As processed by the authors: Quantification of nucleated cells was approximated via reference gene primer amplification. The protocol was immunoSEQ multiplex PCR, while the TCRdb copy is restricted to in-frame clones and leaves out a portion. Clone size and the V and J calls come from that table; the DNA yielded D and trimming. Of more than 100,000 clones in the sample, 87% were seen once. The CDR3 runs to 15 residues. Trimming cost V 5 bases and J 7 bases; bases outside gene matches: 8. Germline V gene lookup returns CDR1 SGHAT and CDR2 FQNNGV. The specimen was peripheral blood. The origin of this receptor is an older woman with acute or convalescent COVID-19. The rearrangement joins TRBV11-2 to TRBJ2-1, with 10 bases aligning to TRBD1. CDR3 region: CASSQGDRGLNEQFF. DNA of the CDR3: TGTGCCAGCAGCCAAGGGGACAGGGGTCTAAATGAGCAGTTCTTC.